This TCR beta chain was documented in a study of blood T cell repertoires in COVID-19. Clones were read by immunoSEQ multiplex PCR, and TCRdb kept only the in-frame ones, dropping some. The sample yields fewer than 250,000 clones, about nine tenths seen once. This sequence originates from a man aged 25 to 40 with COVID-19, enrolled during active disease. The sequenced material came from peripheral blood.

The CDR3 DNA sequence: TGTGCCAGCAGCGACGGGACTAGCGGGGGGACAGATACGCAGTATTTT. Translating gives CASSDGTSGGTDTQYF. The J gene is TRBJ2-3, the V gene TRBV5-4; 15 bases agree with TRBD2. The CDR3 is 16 residues long. Germline V lookup: CDR1 SGHNT, CDR2 YYREEE (reference sequence). V was clipped by 4 bases and J by 3 bases; unmatched bases: 3.